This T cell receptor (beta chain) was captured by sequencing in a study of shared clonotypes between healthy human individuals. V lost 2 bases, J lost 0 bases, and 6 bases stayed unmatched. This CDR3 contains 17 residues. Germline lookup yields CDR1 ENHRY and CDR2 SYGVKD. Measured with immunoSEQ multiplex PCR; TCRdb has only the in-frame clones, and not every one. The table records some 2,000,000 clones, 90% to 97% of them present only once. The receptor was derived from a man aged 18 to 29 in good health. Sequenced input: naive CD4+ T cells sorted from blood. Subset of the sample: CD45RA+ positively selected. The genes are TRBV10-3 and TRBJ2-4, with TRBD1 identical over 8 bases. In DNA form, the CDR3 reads TGTGCCATCAGTGAGGCGACAGGGGTACTAGCCAAAAACATTCAGTACTTC. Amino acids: CAISEATGVLAKNIQYF.